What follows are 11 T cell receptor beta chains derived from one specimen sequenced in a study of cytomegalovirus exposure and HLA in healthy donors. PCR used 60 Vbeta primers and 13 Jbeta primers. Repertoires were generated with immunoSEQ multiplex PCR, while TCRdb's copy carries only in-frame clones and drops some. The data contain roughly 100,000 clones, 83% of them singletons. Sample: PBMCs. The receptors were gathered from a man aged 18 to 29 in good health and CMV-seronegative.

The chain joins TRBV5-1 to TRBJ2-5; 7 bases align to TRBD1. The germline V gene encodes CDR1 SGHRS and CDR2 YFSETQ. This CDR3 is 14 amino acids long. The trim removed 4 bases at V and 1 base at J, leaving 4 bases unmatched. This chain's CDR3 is CASSQDRLQETQYF. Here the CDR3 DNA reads TGCGCCAGCAGCCAGGACAGGCTCCAAGAGACCCAGTACTTC.

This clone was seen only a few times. CDR3 loop: CASSQDWGGAGNTIYF. The CDR3 DNA sequence: TGCGCCAGCAGCCAAGATTGGGGGGGAGCTGGAAACACCATATATTTT. The V gene is TRBV4-3, the J gene TRBJ1-3; D is possibly TRBD1 (5 bases). CDR1 and CDR2 (germline): LGHNA, YSLEER. This CDR3 is 16 amino acids long. V was clipped by 0 bases and J by 2 bases, with 11 bases between them.

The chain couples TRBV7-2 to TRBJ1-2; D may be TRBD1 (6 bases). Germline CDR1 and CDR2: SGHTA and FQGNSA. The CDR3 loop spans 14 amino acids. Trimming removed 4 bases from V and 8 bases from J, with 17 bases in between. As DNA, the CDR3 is TGTGCCAGCAGCTACCCCGGACACAGGGTAGGCTACACCTTC. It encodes CASSYPGHRVGYTF.

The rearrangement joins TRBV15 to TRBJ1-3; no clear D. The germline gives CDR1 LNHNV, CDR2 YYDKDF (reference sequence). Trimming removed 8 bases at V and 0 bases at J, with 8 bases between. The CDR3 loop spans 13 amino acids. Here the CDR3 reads CATAQTSGNTIYF. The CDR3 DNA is TGTGCCACCGCACAGACCTCTGGAAACACCATATATTTT.

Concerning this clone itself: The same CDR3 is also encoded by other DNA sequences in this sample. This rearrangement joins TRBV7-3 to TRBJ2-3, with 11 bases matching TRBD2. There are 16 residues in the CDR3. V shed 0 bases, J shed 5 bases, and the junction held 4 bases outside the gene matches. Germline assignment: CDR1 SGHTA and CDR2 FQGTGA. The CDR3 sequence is CASSLTSGRAGDTQYF. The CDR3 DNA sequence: TGTGCCAGCAGCTTAACTAGCGGGAGGGCCGGAGATACGCAGTATTTT.

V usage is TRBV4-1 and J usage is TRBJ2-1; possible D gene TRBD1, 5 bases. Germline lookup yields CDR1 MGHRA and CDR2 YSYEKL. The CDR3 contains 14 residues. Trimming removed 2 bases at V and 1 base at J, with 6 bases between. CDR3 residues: CASSQPGSYNEQFF. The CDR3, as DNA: TGCGCCAGCAGCCAACCAGGGTCCTACAATGAGCAGTTCTTC.

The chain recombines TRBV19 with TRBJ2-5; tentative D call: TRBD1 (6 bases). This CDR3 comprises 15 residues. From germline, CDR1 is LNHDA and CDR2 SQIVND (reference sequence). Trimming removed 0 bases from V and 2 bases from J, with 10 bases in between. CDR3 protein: CASSIEGRGQETQYF. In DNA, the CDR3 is TGTGCCAGTAGTATAGAAGGAAGGGGGCAAGAGACCCAGTACTTC.

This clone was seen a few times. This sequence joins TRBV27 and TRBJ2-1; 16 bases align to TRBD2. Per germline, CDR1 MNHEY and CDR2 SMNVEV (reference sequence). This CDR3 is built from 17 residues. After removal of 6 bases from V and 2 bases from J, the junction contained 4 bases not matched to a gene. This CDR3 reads CASRGTSGRVPYNEQFF. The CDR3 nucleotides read TGTGCCAGCAGGGGGACTAGCGGGAGGGTCCCCTACAATGAGCAGTTCTTC.

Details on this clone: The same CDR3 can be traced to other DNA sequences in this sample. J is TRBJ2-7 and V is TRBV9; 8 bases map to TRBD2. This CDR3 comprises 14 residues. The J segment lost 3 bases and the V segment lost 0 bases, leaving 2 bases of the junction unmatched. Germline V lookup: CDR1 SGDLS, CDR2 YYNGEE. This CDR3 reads CASSVAGTSYEQYF. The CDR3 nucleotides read TGTGCCAGCAGCGTAGCCGGGACTAGCTACGAGCAGTACTTC.

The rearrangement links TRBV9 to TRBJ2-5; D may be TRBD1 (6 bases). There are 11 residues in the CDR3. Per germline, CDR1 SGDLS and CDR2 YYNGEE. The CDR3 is CTGLGARTQYF. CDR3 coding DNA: TGTACCGGCCTGGGGGCAAGGACCCAGTACTTC.

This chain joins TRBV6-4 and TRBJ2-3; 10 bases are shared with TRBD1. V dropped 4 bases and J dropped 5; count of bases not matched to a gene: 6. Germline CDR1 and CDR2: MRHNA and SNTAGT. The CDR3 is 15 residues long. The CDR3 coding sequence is TGTGCCAGCAGTGCTGCCGGGACAGGGGTAGATACGCAGTATTTT. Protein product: CASSAAGTGVDTQYF.